This TCR beta chain was recovered during a study of T cells in Graves' hyperthyroidism and ophthalmopathy. Study-level background: Peripheral blood was obtained at initial diagnosis, preceding any treatment.

Patients having uncontrolled infection, another autoimmune disease, pregnancy or lactation were not included. Study-wide results and limits: A 13 V-J model separated ophthalmopathy from stable hyperthyroidism. Expanded thyroid clonotypes (above 0.001) were mostly also found in blood.

Amplified regions were TCR beta CDR3 sequences from RNA transcripts. An initial round of RT-PCR targeting the TCR CDR3 relied on the HTBI primer set. TCRdb passed the multiplex PCR reads through MiXCR, listing each CDR3 protein once. Of some 360,000 distinct CDR3 sequences in the sample, roughly 18% were seen once. Concerning this clonotype itself: Its antigen remains unknown. The junction departs from germline at one end; a sequencing error may be responsible.

CDR1 and CDR2 (germline): SQVTM, ANQGSEA. The CDR3 spans 13 residues. The chain combines TRBV29-1 with TRBJ1-2; a weak D match, TRBD1 (5 bases). Sequencing was done on a sample of blood. The clonotype was recovered from a woman in her thirties or forties with Graves' ophthalmopathy. CDR3 residues: CSVVARALDGYIF. The CDR3 region has the DNA TGCAGCGTAGTTGCCAGGGCCTTGGATGGCTACATCTTC.